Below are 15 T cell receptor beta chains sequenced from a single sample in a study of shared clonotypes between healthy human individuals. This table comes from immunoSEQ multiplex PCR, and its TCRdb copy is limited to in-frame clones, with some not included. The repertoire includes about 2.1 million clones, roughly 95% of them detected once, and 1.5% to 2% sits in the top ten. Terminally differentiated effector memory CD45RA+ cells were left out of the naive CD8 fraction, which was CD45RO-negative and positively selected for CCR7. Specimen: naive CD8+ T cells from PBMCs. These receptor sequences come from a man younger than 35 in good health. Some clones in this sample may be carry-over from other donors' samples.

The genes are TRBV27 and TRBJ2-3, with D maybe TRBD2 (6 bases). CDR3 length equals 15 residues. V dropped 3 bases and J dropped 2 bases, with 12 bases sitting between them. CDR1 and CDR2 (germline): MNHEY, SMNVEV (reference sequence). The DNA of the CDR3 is TGTGCCAGCAGTTTGGTAGCGGTTCTCACAGATACGCAGTATTTT. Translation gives CASSLVAVLTDTQYF.

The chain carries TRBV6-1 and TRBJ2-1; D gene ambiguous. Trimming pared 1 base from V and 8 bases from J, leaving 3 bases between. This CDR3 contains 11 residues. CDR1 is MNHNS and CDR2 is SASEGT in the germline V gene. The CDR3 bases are TGTGCCAGCAGTGAAGGTGATGAGCAGTTCTTC. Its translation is CASSEGDEQFF.

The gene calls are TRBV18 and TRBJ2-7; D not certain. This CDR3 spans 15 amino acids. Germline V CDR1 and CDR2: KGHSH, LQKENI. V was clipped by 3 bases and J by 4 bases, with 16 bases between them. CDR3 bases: TGTGCCAGCTCACCGGAGTCGCGCCCAAGTTACGAGCAGTACTTC. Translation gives CASSPESRPSYEQYF.

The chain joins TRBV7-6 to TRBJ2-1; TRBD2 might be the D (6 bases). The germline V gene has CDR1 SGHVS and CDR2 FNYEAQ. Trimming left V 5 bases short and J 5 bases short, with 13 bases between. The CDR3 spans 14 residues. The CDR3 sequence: CASSATGTHNEQFF. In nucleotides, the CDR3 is TGTGCCAGCAGCGCTACCGGGACTCACAATGAGCAGTTCTTC.

The chain's CDR3 is CASTDSYPRGSTDTQYF. The CDR3 nucleotides are TGTGCCAGCACCGACTCCTACCCGCGGGGTAGCACAGATACGCAGTATTTT. The chain is built from TRBV7-9 and TRBJ2-3, with a tentative D call TRBD2 (6 bases). CDR3 size: 17 residues. CDR1 and CDR2 (germline): SEHNR, FQNEAQ (reference sequence). V lost 7 bases to trimming and J lost 0 bases, with 20 bases between them.

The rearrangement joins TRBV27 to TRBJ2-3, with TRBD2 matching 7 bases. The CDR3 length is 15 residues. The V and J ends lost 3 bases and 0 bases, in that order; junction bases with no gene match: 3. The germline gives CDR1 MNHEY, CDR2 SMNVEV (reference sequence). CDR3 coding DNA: TGTGCCAGCAGTTTGAGCGGGGCAAGCACAGATACGCAGTATTTT. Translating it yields CASSLSGASTDTQYF.

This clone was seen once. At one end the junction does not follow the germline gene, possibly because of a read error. This CDR3 reads CATGRGRLAGADTQYF. CDR3 bases: TGTGCCACCGGCAGAGGCCGACTAGCGGGAGCAGATACGCAGTATTTT. V gene TRBV15 combines with J gene TRBJ2-3; 12 bases align to TRBD2. The CDR3 loop spans 16 amino acids. Germline CDR1 and CDR2: LNHNV and YYDKDF (reference sequence).

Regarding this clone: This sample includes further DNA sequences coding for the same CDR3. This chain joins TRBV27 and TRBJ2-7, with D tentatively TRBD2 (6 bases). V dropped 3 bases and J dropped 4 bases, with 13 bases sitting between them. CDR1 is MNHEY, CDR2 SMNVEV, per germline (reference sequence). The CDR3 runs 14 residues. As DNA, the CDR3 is TGTGCCAGCAGTTTCTCCGGGAGCGGGTACGAGCAGTACTTC. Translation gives CASSFSGSGYEQYF.

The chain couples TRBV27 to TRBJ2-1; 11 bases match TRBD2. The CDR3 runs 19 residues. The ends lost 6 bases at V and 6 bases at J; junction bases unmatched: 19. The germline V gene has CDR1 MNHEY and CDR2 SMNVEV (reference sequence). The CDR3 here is CASSPGTSGPMGGGNEQFF. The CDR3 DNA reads TGTGCCAGCAGCCCTGGGACTAGCGGCCCAATGGGGGGGGGCAATGAGCAGTTCTTC.

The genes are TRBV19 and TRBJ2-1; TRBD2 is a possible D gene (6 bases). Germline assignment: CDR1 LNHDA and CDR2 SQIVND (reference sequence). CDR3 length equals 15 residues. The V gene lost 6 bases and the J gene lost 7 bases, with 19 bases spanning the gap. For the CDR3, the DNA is TGTGCCAGTAGCTCCGTTACTAGCAAAAAGAATGAGCAGTTCTTC. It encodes CASSSVTSKKNEQFF.

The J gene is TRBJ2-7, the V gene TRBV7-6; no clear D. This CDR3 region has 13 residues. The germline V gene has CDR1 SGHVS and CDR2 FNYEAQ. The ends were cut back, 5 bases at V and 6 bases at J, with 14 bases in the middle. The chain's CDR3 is CASSTTGLGEQYF. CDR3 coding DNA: TGTGCCAGCAGCACCACTGGATTAGGCGAGCAGTACTTC.

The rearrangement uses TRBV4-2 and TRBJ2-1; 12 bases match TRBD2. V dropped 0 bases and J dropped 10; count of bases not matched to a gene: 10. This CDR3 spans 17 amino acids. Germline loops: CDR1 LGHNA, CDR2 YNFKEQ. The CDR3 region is CASSQDLASGRAGEQFF. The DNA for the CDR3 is TGTGCCAGCAGCCAAGATCTAGCTAGCGGGAGGGCCGGAGAGCAGTTCTTC.

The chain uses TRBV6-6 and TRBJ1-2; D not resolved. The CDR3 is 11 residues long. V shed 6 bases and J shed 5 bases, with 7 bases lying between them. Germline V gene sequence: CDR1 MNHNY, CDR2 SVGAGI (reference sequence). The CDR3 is CASRSLYGYTF. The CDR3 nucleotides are TGTGCCAGCAGATCCCTTTATGGCTACACCTTC.

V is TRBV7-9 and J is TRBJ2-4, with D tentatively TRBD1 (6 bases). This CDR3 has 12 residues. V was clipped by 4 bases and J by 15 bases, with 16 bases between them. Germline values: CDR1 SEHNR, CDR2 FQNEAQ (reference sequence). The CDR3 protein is CASSSGHLEPYF. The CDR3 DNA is TGTGCCAGCAGCTCGGGACATCTGGAACCGTACTTC.

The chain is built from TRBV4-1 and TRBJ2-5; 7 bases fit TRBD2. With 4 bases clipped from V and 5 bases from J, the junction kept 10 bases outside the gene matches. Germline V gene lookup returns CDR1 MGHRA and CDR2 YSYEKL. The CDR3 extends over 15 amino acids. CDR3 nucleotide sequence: TGCGCCAGCAGCCCCCGCGCGCTAGCGGAGGAGACCCAGTACTTC. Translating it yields CASSPRALAEETQYF.